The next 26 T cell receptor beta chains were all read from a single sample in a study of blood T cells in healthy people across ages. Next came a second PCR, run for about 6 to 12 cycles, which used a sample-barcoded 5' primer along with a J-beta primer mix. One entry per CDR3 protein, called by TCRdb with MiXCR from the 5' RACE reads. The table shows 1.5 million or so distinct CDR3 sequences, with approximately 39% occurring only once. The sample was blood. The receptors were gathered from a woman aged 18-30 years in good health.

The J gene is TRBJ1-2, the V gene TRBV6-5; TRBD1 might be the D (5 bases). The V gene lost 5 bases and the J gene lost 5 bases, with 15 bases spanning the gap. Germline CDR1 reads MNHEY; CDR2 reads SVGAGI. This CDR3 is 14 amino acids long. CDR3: CASSTGQEIYGYTF. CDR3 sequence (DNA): TGTGCCAGCAGTACAGGACAAGAGATTTATGGCTACACCTTC.

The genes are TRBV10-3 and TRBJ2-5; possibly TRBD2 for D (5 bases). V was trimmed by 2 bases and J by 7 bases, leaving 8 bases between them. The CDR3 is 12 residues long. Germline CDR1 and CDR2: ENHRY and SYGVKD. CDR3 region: CAISEIEGTQYF. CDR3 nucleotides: TGTGCCATCAGTGAGATAGAGGGGACCCAGTACTTC.

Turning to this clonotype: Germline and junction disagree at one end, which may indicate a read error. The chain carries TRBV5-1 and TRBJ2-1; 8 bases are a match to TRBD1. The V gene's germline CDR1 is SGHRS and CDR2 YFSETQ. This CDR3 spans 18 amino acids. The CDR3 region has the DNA TGCGCCGGCAGCCAGCGGCAGGGGGCTGGGAGGTCCTACAATGAGCAGTTCTTC. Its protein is CAGSQRQGAGRSYNEQFF.

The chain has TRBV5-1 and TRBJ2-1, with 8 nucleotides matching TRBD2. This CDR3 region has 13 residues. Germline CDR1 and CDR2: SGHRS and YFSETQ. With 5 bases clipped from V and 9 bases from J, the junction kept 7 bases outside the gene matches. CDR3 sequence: CASSLTSGTEQFF. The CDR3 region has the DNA TGCGCCAGCAGTCTTACTAGCGGCACTGAGCAGTTCTTC.

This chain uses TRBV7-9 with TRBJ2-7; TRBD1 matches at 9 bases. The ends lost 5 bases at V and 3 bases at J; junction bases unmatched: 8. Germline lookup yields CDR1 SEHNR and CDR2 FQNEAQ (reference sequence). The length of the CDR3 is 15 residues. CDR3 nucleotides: TGTGCCAGCAGCACAACCGGGACAGGGATCTACGAGCAGTACTTC. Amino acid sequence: CASSTTGTGIYEQYF.

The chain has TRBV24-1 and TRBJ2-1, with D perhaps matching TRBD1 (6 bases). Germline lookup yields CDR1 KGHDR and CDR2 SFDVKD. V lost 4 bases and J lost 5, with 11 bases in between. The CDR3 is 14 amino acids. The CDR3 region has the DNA TGTGCCACCAGTGACAGGACAGAAAACAATGAGCAGTTCTTC. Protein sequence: CATSDRTENNEQFF.

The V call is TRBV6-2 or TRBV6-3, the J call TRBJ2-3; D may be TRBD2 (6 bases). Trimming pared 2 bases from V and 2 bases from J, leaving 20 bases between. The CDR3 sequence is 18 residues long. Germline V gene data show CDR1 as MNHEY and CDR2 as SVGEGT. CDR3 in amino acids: CASSYGRGRRTITDTQYF. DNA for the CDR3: TGTGCCAGCAGTTACGGTCGGGGTAGGAGGACTATCACAGATACGCAGTATTTT.

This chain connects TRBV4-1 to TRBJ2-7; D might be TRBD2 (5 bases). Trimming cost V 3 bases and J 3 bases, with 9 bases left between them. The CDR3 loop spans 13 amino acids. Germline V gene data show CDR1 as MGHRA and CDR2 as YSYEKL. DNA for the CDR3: TGCGCCAGCAGCCAGGGAGAGAACTACGAGCAGTACTTC. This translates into CASSQGENYEQYF.

In DNA, the CDR3 is TGTGCCAGCAGCTCGCAGCCCTCGGGAACACCAAATCAGCCCCAGCATTTT. Translation: CASSSQPSGTPNQPQHF. J is TRBJ1-5 and V is TRBV7-2; D remains ambiguous. V lost 4 bases to trimming and J lost 4 bases, with 20 bases between them. Germline CDR1 reads SGHTA; CDR2 reads FQGNSA. This CDR3 comprises 17 residues.

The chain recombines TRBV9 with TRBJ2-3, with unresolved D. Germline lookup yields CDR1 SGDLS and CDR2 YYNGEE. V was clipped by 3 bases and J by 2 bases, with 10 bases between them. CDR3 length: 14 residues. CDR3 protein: CASSASSDTDTQYF. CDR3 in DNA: TGTGCCAGCAGCGCGTCAAGTGACACAGATACGCAGTATTTT.

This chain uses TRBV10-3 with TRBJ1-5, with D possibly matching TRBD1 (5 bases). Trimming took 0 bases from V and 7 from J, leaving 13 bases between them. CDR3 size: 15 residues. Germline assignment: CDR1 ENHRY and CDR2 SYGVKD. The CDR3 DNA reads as TGTGCCATCAGTGAGTCGTCCGGGAGGGGACAGCCCCAGCATTTT. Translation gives CAISESSGRGQPQHF.

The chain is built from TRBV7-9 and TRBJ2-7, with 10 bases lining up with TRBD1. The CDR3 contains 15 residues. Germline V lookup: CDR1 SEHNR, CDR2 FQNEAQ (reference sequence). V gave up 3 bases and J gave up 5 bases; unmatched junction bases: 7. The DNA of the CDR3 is TGTGCCAGCAGCTTTCCGGGACAGGGGCATGACGAGCAGTACTTC. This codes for CASSFPGQGHDEQYF.

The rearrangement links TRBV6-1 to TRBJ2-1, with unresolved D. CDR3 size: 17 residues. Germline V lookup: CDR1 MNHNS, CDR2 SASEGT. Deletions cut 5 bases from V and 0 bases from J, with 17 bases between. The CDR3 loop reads CASSPLRGYNSYNEQFF. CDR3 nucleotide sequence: TGTGCCAGCAGTCCATTACGTGGCTACAACTCCTACAATGAGCAGTTCTTC.

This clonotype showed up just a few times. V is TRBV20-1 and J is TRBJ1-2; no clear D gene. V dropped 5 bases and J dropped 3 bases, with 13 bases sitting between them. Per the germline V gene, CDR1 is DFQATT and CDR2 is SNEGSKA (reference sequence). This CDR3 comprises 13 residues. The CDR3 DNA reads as TGCAGTGCTTACCGATCTGTCTACTATGGCTACACCTTC. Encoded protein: CSAYRSVYYGYTF.

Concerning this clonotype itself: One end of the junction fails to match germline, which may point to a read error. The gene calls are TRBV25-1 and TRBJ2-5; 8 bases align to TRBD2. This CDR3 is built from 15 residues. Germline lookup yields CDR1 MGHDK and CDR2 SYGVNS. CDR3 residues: CACSAGQRGQETQYF. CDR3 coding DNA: TGTGCCTGCAGTGCGGGTCAGCGGGGGCAAGAGACCCAGTACTTC. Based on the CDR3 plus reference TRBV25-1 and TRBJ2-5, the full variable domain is EADIYQTPRYLVIGTGKKITLECSQTMGHDKMYWYQQDPGMELHLIHYSYGVNSTEKGDLSSESTVSRIRTEHFPLTLESARPSHTSQYLCACSAGQRGQETQYFGPGTRLLVL.

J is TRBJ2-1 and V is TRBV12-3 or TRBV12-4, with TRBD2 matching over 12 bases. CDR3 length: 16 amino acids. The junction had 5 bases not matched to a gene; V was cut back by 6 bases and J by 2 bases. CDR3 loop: CASRGGLAGTYNEQFF. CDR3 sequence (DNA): TGTGCCAGCAGGGGGGGACTAGCGGGCACCTACAATGAGCAGTTCTTC.

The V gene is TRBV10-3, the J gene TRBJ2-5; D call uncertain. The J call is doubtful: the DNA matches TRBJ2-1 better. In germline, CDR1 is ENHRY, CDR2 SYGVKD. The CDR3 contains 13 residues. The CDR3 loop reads CAISEASQETQFF. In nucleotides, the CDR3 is TGTGCCATCAGTGAGGCTAGTCAAGAGACCCAGTTCTTC.

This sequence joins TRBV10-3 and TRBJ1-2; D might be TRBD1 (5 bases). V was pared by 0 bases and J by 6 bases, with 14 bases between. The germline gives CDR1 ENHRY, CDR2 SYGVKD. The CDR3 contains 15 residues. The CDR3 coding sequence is TGTGCCATCAGTGAGTCGATCAGGGCCTCCGATGGCTACACCTTC. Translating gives CAISESIRASDGYTF.

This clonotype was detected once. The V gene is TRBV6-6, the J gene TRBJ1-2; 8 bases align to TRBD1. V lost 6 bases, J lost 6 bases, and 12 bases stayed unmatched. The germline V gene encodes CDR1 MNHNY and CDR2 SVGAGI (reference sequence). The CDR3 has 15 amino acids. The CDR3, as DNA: TGTGCCAGCAGCTTAGGAATGGGACAGGCTGATGGCTACACCTTC. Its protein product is CASSLGMGQADGYTF.

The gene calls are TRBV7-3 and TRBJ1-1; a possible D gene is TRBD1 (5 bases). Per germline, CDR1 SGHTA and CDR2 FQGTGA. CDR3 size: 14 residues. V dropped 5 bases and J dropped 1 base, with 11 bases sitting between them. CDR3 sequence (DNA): TGTGCCAGCAGCGACACCGGGGCGAACACTGAAGCTTTCTTT. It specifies CASSDTGANTEAFF.

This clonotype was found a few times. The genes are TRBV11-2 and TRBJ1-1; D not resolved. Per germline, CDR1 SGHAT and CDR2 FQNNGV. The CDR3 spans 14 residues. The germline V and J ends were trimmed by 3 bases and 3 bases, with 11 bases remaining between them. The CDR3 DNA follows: TGTGCCAGCAGCTTCGCTGGTGGCGACACTGAAGCTTTCTTT. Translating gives CASSFAGGDTEAFF. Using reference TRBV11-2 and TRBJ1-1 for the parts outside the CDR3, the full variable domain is EAGVAQSPRYKIIEKRQSVAFWCNPISGHATLYWYQQILGQGPKLLIQFQNNGVVDDSQLPKDRFSAERLKGVDSTLKIQPAKLEDSAVYLCASSFAGGDTEAFFGQGTRLTVV.

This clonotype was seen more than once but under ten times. In nucleotides, the CDR3 is TGCAGTGCTACCGGGACAGTACAAGAGACCCAGTACTTC. Amino acids: CSATGTVQETQYF. The chain couples TRBV20-1 to TRBJ2-5; 7 bases are a match to TRBD1. The CDR3 has 13 residues. CDR1 and CDR2 from the germline V gene are DFQATT and SNEGSKA (reference sequence). V lost 4 bases to trimming and J lost 2 bases; unmatched junction nucleotides: 4.

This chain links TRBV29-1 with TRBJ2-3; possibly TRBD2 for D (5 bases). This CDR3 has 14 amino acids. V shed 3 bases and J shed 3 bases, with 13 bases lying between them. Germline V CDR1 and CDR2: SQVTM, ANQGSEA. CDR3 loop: CSVDGGRGTDTQYF. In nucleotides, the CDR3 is TGCAGCGTTGATGGCGGACGGGGAACAGATACGCAGTATTTT.

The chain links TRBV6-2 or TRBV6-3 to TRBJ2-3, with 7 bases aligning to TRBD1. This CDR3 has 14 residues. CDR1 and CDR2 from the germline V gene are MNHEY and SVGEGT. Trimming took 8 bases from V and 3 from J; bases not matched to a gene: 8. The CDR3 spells CASGQARRTDTQYF. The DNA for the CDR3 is TGTGCCAGCGGACAGGCTAGACGTACAGATACGCAGTATTTT.

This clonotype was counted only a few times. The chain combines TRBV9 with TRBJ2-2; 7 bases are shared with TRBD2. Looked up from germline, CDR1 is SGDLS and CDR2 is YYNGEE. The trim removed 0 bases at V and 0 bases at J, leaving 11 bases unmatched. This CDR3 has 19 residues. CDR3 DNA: TGTGCCAGCAGCGTAGATGGACTCCAGCGGGAAACGAACACCGGGGAGCTGTTTTTT. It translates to CASSVDGLQRETNTGELFF.

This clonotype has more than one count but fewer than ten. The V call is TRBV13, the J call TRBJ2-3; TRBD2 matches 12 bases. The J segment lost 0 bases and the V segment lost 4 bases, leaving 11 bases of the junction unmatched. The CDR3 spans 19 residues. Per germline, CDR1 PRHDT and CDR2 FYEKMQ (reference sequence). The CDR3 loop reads CASSSYTLAGGPSTDTQYF. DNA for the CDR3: TGTGCCAGCAGCTCTTATACACTAGCGGGGGGCCCCAGCACAGATACGCAGTATTTT.